This TCR beta chain was observed in a study of blood T cell repertoires in COVID-19 (dated by TCRdb to between 2020 and 2021). Concerning the study at large: Samples covering the acute and convalescent phases of COVID-19 were provided by collaborators in the United States, Italy and Spain. A de-identified subject ID, COVID-19 status, age in years and sex were almost always included in the sample metadata. The material from the prospective study consisted of cDNA or gDNA derived from T cells, B-cell-depleted T cells, or PBMCs. The dataset comprised deeply sampled blood TCRbeta repertoires from subjects exposed to, actively infected with, or recovered from COVID-19. The samples were drawn from two sources: the first 160 participants of the ongoing ImmuneRACE study, and 1,000 to 1,500 subjects contributed by 6 global collaborators. The repertoires were released in a freely available public database meant as a resource for research on the immune response to SARS-CoV-2. Where available, HLA class I and class II types were obtained from metadata supplied by the sample provider rather than from assay-based typing.

TCRbeta CDR3 regions were amplified from genomic DNA by means of the immunoSEQ Assay, a bias-controlled multiplex PCR. The study's own analysis went as follows. The number of nucleated cells in each sample was estimated by amplification of reference gene primers within the assay. Sequence reads were collapsed and filtered to measure the absolute abundance of every unique TCRbeta CDR3 rearrangement. For each sample, productive Simpson clonality was calculated as the square root of Simpson's diversity index across productive rearrangements. Drawn from immuneACCESS, this table holds only the in-frame rearrangements with V and J called that TCRdb kept. Clones are partly lost; checked studies trace under half to an unresolved V gene and leave the rest unexplained. Clone size and the V and J calls come from that table; the DNA yielded D and trimming. This sample holds over 200,000 clones; around 83% were observed only once. 5.7% of the sample rests with the top ten.

Trimming accounts for 0 bases at V and 0 bases at J, while the number of junction bases matched to no gene is 3. The CDR3 holds 15 amino acids from the cysteine to the phenylalanine. Just the 45-base CDR3 DNA is kept, in frame starting at base 1. The CDR1 and CDR2 encoded by the germline V gene are SGHRS and YFSETQ. Results the study describes overall, beyond this receptor: How much clinical and demographic metadata was included differed by source and by participant, and the metadata was provided uncurated.

About this clone itself: There is no known antigen for this receptor. One base away there is no much larger clone; base qualities are not given.

Each collaborating institution followed its own protocols to collect whole blood in K2EDTA tubes. Collaborator samples were shipped for TCRbeta analysis as frozen whole blood, isolated PBMCs, or DNA extracted from either sample type. This TCR was sampled from a man older than 75 with acute or convalescent COVID-19. The chain joins TRBV5-1 to TRBJ2-7, with 7 junctional bases fitting TRBD1. The sequencing sample was made of peripheral blood. The CDR3 is CASSLEGASSYEQYF. The DNA reads as follows: TGCGCCAGCAGCTTGGAGGGGGCAAGCTCCTACGAGCAGTACTTC.